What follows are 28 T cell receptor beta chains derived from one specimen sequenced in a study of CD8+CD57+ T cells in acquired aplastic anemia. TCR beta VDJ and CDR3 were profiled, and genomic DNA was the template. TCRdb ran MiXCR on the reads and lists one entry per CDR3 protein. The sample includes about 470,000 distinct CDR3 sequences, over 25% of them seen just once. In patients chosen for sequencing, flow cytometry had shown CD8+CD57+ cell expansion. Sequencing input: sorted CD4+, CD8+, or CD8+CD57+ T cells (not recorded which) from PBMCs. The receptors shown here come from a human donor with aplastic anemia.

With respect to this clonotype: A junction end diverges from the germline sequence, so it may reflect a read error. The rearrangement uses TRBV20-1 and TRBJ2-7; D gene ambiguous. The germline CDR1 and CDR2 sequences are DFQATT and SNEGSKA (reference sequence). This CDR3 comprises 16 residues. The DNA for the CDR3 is TGCAGTGCTAGGCCAATTCTGGGTTTTAGCTCCTGCGAGCAGTACTTC. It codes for CSARPILGFSSCEQYF.

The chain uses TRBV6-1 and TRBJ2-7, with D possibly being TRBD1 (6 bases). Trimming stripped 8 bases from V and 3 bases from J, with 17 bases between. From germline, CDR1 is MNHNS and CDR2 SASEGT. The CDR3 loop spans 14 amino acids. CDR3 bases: TGTGCCAGCCAGACAGGTCTGTCCCTCTACGAGCAGTACTTC. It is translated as CASQTGLSLYEQYF.

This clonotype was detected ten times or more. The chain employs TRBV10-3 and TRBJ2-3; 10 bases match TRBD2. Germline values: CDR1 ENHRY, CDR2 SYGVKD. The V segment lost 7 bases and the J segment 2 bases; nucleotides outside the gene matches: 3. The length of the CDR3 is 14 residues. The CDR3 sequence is CAITSGGPTDTQYF. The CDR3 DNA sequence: TGTGCCATCACTAGCGGGGGACCCACAGATACGCAGTATTTT.

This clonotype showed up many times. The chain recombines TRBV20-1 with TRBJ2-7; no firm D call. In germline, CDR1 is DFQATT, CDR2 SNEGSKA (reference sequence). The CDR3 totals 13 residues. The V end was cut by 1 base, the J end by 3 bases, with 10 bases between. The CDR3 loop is CSARVGRSYEQYF. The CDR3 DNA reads TGCAGTGCTAGAGTGGGTCGGAGCTACGAGCAGTACTTC.

CDR3 amino acids: CASSLRSEELYGYTF. DNA of the CDR3: TGTGCCAGCAGCTTGCGAAGCGAGGAATTGTACGGCTACACCTTC. V is TRBV7-9 and J is TRBJ1-2; no firm D call. This CDR3 has 15 residues. Germline V gene sequence: CDR1 SEHNR, CDR2 FQNEAQ (reference sequence). Deletions cut 3 bases from V and 8 bases from J, with 19 bases between.

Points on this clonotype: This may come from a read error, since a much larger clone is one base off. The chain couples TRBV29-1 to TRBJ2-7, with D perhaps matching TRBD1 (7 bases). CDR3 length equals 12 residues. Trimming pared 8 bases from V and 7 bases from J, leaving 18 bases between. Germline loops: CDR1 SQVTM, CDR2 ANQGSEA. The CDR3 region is CSYRRGRDEQYF. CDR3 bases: TGCAGCTACCGAAGGGGGCGGGATGAGCAGTACTTC.

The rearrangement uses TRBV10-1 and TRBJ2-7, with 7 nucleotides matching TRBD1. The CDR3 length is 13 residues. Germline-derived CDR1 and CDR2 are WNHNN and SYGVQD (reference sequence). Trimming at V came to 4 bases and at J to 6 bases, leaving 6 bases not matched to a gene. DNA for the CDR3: TGCGCCAGCAGTGGACAGGGCTACATCGAGCAGTACTTC. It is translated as CASSGQGYIEQYF.

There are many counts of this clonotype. CDR3 sequence (DNA): TGTGCCATCAGCTATGGGACAGCGAACACTGAAGCTTTCTTT. Its translation: CAISYGTANTEAFF. This rearrangement joins TRBV10-3 to TRBJ1-1; 7 bases align to TRBD1. J was trimmed by 1 base and V by 6 bases; bases with no gene match: 5. Looked up from germline, CDR1 is ENHRY and CDR2 is SYGVKD. The CDR3 consists of 14 residues.

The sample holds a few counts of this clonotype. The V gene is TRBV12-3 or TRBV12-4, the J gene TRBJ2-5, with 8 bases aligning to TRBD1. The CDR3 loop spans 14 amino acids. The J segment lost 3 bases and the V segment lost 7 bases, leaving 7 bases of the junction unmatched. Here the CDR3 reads CASNRQGPEETQYF. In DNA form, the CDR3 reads TGTGCCAGCAACCGACAGGGGCCGGAAGAGACCCAGTACTTC.

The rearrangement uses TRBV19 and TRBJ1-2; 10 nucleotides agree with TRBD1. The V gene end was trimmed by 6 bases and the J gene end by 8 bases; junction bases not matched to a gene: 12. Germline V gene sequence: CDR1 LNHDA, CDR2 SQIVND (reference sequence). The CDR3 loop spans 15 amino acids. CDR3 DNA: TGTGCCAGTAGAATACACAGACAGGGGGCCTACGGCTACACCTTC. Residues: CASRIHRQGAYGYTF.

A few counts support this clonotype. The CDR3 DNA is TGCGCCAGCAGGGCAGGGGAGGGCCATTTCTACGAGCAGTACTTC. It encodes CASRAGEGHFYEQYF. This chain joins TRBV5-1 and TRBJ2-7; tentative D call: TRBD2 (7 bases). The CDR3 loop spans 15 amino acids. V was cut by 5 bases and J by 3 bases, with 18 bases left in between. The germline V gene has CDR1 SGHRS and CDR2 YFSETQ.

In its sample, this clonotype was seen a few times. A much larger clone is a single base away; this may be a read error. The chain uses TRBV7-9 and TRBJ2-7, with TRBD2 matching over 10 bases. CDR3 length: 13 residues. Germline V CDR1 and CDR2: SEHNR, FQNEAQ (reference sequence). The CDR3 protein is CASMSGGASERYF. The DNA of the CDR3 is TGTGCCAGCATGAGCGGGGGGGCGTCCGAGCGGTACTTC. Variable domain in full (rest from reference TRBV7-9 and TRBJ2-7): DTGVSQNPRHKITKRGQNVTFRCDPISEHNRLYWYRQTLGQGPEFLTYFQNEAQLEKSRLLSDRFSAERPKGSFSTLEIQRTEQGDSAMYLCASMSGGASERYFGPGTRLTVT.

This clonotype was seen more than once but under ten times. The CDR3: CASSLARRTFYEQFF. The CDR3 DNA reads TGCGCCAGCAGCTTGGCCCGCCGCACTTTCTATGAGCAGTTCTTC. This chain uses TRBV5-1 with TRBJ2-1; D gene ambiguous. CDR1 is SGHRS and CDR2 is YFSETQ in the germline V gene. CDR3 length: 15 residues. V shed 0 bases and J shed 8 bases, with 15 bases lying between them.

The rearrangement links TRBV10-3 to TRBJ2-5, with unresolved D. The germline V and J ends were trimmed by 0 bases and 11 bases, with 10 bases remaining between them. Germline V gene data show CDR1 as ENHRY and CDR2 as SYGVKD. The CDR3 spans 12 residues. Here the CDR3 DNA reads TGTGCCATCAGTGAGTCGAAAGGTGGACAGTACTTC. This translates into CAISESKGGQYF.

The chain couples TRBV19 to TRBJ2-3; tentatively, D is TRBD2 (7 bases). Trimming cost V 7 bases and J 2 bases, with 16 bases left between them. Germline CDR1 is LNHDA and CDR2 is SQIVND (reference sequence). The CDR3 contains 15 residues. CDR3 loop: CASMGGGTFTDTQYF. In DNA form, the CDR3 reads TGTGCCAGTATGGGCGGGGGCACTTTCACAGATACGCAGTATTTT.

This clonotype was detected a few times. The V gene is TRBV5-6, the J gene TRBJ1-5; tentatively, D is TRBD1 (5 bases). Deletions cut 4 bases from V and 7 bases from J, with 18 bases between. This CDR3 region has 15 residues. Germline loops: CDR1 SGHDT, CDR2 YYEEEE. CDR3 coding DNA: TGTGCCAGCAGCCCGCGGGGAGGGCGGGGGCAGCCCCAGCATTTT. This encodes CASSPRGGRGQPQHF.

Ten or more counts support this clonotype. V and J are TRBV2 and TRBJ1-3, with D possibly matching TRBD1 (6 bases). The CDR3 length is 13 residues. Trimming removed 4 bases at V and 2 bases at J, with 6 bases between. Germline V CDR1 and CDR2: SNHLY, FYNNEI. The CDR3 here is CASSGDTGNTIYF. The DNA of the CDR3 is TGTGCCAGCAGTGGGGACACTGGAAACACCATATATTTT.

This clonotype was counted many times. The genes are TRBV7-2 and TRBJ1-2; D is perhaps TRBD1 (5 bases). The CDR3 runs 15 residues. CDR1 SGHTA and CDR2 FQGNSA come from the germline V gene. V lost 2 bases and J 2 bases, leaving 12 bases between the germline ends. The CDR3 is CASSLRVGVNYGYTF. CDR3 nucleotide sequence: TGTGCCAGCAGCTTACGGGTGGGGGTCAACTATGGCTACACCTTC.

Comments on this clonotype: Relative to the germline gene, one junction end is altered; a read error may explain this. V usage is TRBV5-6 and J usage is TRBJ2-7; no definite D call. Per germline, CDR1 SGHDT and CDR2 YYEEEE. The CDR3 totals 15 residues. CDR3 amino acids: CASSLGATSSYEQHF. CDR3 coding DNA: TGTGCCAGCAGCTTGGGGGCAACCAGCTCCTACGAGCAGCACTTC.

The CDR3 region is CASTLGQGGYSPLHF. CDR3 DNA: TGTGCCAGCACTCTGGGGCAGGGAGGGTATTCACCCCTCCACTTT. This chain connects TRBV28 to TRBJ1-6; perhaps TRBD1 as D (5 bases). CDR1 is MDHEN and CDR2 is SYDVKM in the germline V gene. V was shortened by 7 bases and J by 8 bases, with 18 bases between the two germline ends. The CDR3 runs 15 residues.

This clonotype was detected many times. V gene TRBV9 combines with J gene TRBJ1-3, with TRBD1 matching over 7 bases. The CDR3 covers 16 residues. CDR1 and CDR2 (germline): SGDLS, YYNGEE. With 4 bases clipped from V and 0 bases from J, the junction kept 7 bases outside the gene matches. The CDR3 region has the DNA TGTGCCAGCAGCTCCATTGGACAGGTCTCTGGAAACACCATATATTTT. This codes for CASSSIGQVSGNTIYF.

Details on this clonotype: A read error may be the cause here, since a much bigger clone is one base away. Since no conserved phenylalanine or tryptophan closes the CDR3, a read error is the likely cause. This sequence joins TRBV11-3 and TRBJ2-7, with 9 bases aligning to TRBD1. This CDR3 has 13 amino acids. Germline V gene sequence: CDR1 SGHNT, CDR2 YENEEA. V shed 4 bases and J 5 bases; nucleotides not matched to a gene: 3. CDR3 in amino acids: CASSSYRGHEQYL. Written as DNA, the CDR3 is TGTGCCAGCAGCTCCTACAGGGGGCACGAGCAGTACCTC.

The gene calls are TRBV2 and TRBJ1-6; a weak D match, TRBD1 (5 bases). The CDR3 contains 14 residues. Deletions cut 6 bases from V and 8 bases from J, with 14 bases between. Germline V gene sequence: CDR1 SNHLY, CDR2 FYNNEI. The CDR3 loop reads CASRAGLMHSPLHF. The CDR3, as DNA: TGTGCCAGCAGGGCGGGACTCATGCATTCACCCCTCCACTTT.

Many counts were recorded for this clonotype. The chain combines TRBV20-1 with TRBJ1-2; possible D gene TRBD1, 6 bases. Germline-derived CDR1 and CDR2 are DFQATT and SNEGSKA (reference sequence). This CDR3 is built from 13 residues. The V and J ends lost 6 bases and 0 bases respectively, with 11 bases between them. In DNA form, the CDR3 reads TGCAGTGCGTGGACAGAGACTAACTATGGCTACACCTTC. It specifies CSAWTETNYGYTF.

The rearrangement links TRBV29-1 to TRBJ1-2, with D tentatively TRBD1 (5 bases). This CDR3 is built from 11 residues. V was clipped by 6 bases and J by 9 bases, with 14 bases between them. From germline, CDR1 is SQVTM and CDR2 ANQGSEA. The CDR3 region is CSVGGGGSYTF. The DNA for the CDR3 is TGCAGCGTCGGGGGGGGGGGTAGCTACACCTTC.

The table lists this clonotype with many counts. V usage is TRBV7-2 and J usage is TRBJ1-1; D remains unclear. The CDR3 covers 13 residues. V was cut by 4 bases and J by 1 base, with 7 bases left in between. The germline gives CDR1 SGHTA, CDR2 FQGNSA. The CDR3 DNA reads TGTGCCAGCAGCTCCCACAGGAACACTGAAGCTTTCTTT. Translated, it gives CASSSHRNTEAFF.

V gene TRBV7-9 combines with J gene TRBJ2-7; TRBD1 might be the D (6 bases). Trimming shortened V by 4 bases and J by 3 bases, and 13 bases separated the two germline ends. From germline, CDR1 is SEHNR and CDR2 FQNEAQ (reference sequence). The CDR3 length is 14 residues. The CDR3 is CASSSMGRGYEQYF. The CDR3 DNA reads TGTGCCAGCAGCTCGATGGGCAGGGGCTACGAGCAGTACTTC.

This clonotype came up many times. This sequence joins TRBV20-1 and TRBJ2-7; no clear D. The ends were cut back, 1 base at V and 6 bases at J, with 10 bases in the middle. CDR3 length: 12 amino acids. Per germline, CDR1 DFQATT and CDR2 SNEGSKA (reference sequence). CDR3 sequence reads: CSARAVSPEQYF. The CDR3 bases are TGCAGTGCTAGAGCTGTCAGTCCCGAGCAGTACTTC.